This TCR beta chain was captured in a study of T cell responses to AZD1222 COVID-19 vaccine. Study outcomes and limitations: Along spike, vaccine-associated CD4 TCRs were found throughout, with dominance at 160-218 and 743-854. Mostly white British, mostly female donors; authors suggested clonal diversity may be underestimated. Vaccination with two AZD1222 doses was followed by a rise in Spike-specific TCR breadth and depth.

Sequenced by immunoSEQ multiplex PCR; TCRdb stores in-frame clones only, minus some. The sample lists roughly 70,000 clones, 85% to 95% occurring once. About this clone: The antigen is undetermined.

V lost 3 bases and J 7 bases, leaving 7 bases between the germline ends. The CDR3 runs 11 residues. Looked up from germline, CDR1 is DFQATT and CDR2 is SNEGSKA (reference sequence). The chain couples TRBV20-1 to TRBJ2-1, with unresolved D. This TCR derives from an adult who received the MenACWY meningococcal vaccine as a control. Sequencing was performed on peripheral blood, taken 28 days after the second dose of the MenACWY control vaccine. This CDR3 is CSASTPNEQFF. In DNA form, the CDR3 reads TGCAGTGCTAGTACCCCAAATGAGCAGTTCTTC.